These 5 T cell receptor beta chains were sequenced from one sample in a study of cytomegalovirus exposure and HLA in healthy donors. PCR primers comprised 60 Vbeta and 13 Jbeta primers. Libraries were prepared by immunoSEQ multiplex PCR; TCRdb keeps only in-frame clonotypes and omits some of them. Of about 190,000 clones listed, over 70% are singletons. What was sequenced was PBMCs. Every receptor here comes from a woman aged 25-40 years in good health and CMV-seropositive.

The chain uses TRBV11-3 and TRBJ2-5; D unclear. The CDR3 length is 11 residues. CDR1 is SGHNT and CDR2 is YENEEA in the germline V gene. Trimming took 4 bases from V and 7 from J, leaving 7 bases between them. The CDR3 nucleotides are TGTGCCAGCAGCTCTTCGGGGACCCAGTACTTC. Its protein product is CASSSSGTQYF. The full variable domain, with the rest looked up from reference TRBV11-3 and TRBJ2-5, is EAGVVQSPRYKIIEKKQPVAFWCNPISGHNTLYWYLQNLGQGPELLIRYENEEAVDDSQLPKDRFSAERLKGVDSTLKIQPAELGDSAVYLCASSSSGTQYFGPGTRLLVL.

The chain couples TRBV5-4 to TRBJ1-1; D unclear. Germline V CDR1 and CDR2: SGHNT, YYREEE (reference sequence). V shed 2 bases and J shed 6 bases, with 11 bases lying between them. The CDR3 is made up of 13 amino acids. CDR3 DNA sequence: TGTGCCAGCAGCTTTAACTCCATATCTGAAGCTTTCTTT. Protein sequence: CASSFNSISEAFF.

The CDR3 bases are TGTGCCAGCAGGTCCCAGGGGGCCGTCAACACCGGGGAGCTGTTTTTT. Protein sequence: CASRSQGAVNTGELFF. The gene calls are TRBV2 and TRBJ2-2; 8 bases fit TRBD1. Germline V lookup: CDR1 SNHLY, CDR2 FYNNEI. V lost 6 bases to trimming and J lost 2 bases; unmatched junction nucleotides: 8. The CDR3 totals 16 residues.

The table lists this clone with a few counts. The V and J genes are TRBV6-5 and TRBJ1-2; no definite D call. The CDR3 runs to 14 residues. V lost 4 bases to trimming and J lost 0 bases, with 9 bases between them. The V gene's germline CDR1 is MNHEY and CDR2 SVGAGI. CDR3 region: CASSLRTANYGYTF. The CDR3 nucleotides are TGTGCCAGCAGTTTGCGTACGGCTAACTATGGCTACACCTTC.

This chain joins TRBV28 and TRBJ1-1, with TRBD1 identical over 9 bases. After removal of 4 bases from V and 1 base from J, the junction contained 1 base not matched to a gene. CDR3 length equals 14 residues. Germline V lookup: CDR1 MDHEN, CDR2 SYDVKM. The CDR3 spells CASSYRGRNTEAFF. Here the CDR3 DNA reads TGTGCCAGCAGTTACAGGGGGCGGAACACTGAAGCTTTCTTT.